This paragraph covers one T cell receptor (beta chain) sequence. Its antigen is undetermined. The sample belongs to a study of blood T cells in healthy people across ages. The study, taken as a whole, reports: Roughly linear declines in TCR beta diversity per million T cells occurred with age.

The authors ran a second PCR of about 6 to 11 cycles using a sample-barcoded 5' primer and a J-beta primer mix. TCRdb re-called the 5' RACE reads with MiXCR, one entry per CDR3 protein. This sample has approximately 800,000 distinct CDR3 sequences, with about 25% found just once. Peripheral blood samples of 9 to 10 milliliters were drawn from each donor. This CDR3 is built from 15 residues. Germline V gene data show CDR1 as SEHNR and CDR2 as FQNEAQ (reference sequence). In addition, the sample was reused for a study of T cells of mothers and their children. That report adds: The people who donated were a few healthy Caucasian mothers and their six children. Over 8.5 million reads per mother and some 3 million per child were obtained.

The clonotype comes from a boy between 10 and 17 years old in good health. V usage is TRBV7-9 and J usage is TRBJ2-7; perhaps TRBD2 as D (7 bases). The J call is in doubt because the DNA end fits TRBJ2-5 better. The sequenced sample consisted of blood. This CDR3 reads CASSFSSGGKETQYF. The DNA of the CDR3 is TGTGCCAGCAGCTTTTCCTCGGGGGGCAAAGAGACCCAGTACTTC.